This T cell receptor (beta chain) was profiled in a study of metastatic and nonmetastatic thyroid tumors. The ends lost 6 bases at V and 9 bases at J; junction bases unmatched: 6. This CDR3 has 13 amino acids. Germline V gene data show CDR1 as WSHSY and CDR2 as SAAADI. Thyroid surgery was preceded by no treatment in any patient. TCRdb reanalyzed the PCR reads via MiXCR. The table shows around 20,000 clones, with 30% to 35% occurring only once. This clone was counted between two and nine times. The sequenced sample was adjacent normal tissue. The rearrangement links TRBV10-2 to TRBJ2-1; 9 bases map to TRBD1. The clonotype was recovered from a female donor with papillary thyroid cancer or a benign thyroid nodule (not recorded which). Some clones in this sample may be carry-over from other donors' samples. The CDR3 nucleotides are TGCGCCAGCAGCCGGGGACAGGGCACTGAGCAGTTCTTC. This codes for CASSRGQGTEQFF.